The 22 T cell receptor beta chains presented below share a single source sample, sequenced in a study of blood T cell repertoires in COVID-19. Generated by immunoSEQ multiplex PCR, the TCRdb table keeps only in-frame clones and is missing some. The table has hundreds of thousands of clones, around 85% seen once. Sequencing was done on a sample of peripheral blood. The receptors come from a woman aged 18-30 years with acute or convalescent COVID-19.

The chain has TRBV27 and TRBJ1-2; 8 nucleotides match TRBD1. The CDR3 consists of 14 residues. Germline V CDR1 and CDR2: MNHEY, SMNVEV (reference sequence). The ends lost 5 bases at V and 8 bases at J; junction bases unmatched: 10. CDR3 DNA: TGTGCCAGCAGTCCCCTGGGACAGGAGAGGGGCTACACCTTC. Translating it yields CASSPLGQERGYTF.

The genes are TRBV5-1 and TRBJ2-1; 9 bases agree with TRBD2. The junction had 20 bases not matched to a gene; V was cut back by 1 base and J by 9 bases. The CDR3 contains 19 residues. Germline lookup yields CDR1 SGHRS and CDR2 YFSETQ. CDR3 loop: CASSLPGLQERGERSEQFF. CDR3 DNA sequence: TGCGCCAGCAGCTTGCCCGGGCTCCAGGAGCGGGGGGAGCGAAGTGAGCAGTTCTTC.

This chain links TRBV29-1 with TRBJ2-3; TRBD1 is a possible D gene (5 bases). This CDR3 spans 15 amino acids. V lost 5 bases and J 7 bases, leaving 22 bases between the germline ends. CDR1 and CDR2 (germline): SQVTM, ANQGSEA. The CDR3 spells CSVPTGQGLEYTQYF. Here the CDR3 DNA reads TGCAGCGTTCCAACTGGGCAGGGTCTGGAGTATACGCAGTATTTT.

This chain connects TRBV24-1 to TRBJ1-2; D call uncertain. The CDR3 sequence is 13 residues long. The germline V gene encodes CDR1 KGHDR and CDR2 SFDVKD. Trimming shortened V by 3 bases and J by 4 bases, and 8 bases separated the two germline ends. CDR3 DNA: TGTGCCACCAGTGATGCGGAAGCCTATGGCTACACCTTC. It codes for CATSDAEAYGYTF.

The chain has TRBV11-2 and TRBJ2-7; 8 positions match TRBD2. This CDR3 contains 15 residues. The germline gives CDR1 SGHAT, CDR2 FQNNGV. Unmatched junction bases numbered 6, after V lost 5 bases and J lost 0 bases. CDR3 region: CASSATSGSSYEQYF. In DNA, the CDR3 is TGTGCCAGCAGCGCAACTAGCGGAAGCTCCTACGAGCAGTACTTC.

The chain is built from TRBV9 and TRBJ2-2, with 7 bases identical to TRBD2. The ends lost 6 bases at V and 1 base at J; junction bases unmatched: 3. CDR1 and CDR2 from the germline V gene are SGDLS and YYNGEE. This CDR3 is built from 14 residues. In DNA form, the CDR3 reads TGTGCCAGCAACCCTAGCGGGAACACCGGGGAGCTGTTTTTT. Its translation is CASNPSGNTGELFF.

The genes are TRBV5-1 and TRBJ2-4; TRBD1 is a possible D gene (5 bases). Trimming took 5 bases from V and 8 from J, leaving 8 bases between them. The CDR3 extends over 11 amino acids. The germline V gene encodes CDR1 SGHRS and CDR2 YFSETQ. The CDR3 nucleotides are TGCGCCAGCAGGGAAGGGGACATTCAGTACTTC. The encoded protein is CASREGDIQYF. The variable domain in full, completed from reference TRBV5-1 and TRBJ2-4, reads KAGVTQTPRYLIKTRGQQVTLSCSPISGHRSVSWYQQTPGQGLQFLFEYFSETQRNKGNFPGRFSGRQFSNSRSEMNVSTLELGDSALYLCASREGDIQYFGAGTRLSVL.

A note on this clone: This specimen includes other DNA sequences encoding the same CDR3. The chain combines TRBV18 with TRBJ2-7, with 7 bases lining up with TRBD2. With V trimmed by 0 bases and J by 2 bases, 1 base remained unmatched. Germline CDR1 KGHSH, CDR2 LQKENI. The CDR3 runs 14 residues. For the CDR3, the DNA is TGTGCCAGCTCACCACCGGGACTACCCTACGAGCAGTACTTC. It is translated as CASSPPGLPYEQYF.

This chain uses TRBV5-6 with TRBJ1-1; 8 bases fit TRBD1. This CDR3 spans 15 amino acids. Germline V CDR1 and CDR2: SGHDT, YYEEEE. With V trimmed by 3 bases and J by 5 bases, 9 bases remained unmatched. This CDR3 reads CASSYYGQGWTEAFF. The CDR3 DNA follows: TGTGCCAGCAGCTACTACGGACAGGGTTGGACTGAAGCTTTCTTT. The full variable domain, its missing parts supplied by reference TRBV5-6 and TRBJ1-1, is DAGVTQSPTHLIKTRGQQVTLRCSPKSGHDTVSWYQQALGQGPQFIFQYYEEEERQRGNFPDRFSGHQFPNYSSELNVNALLLGDSALYLCASSYYGQGWTEAFFGQGTRLTVV.

The CDR3 region has the DNA TGTGCCAGCAGCTACGGGGGGCCCTACGAGCAGTACTTC. Its translation is CASSYGGPYEQYF. The V call is TRBV11-2, the J call TRBJ2-7, with D possibly matching TRBD2 (7 bases). V shed 4 bases and J shed 2 bases, with 9 bases lying between them. The CDR3 runs to 13 residues. CDR1 SGHAT and CDR2 FQNNGV come from the germline V gene.

The chain carries TRBV5-1 and TRBJ2-7; TRBD1 matches at 9 bases. Germline-derived CDR1 and CDR2 are SGHRS and YFSETQ. This CDR3 has 12 amino acids. The V gene end was trimmed by 8 bases and the J gene end by 5 bases; junction bases not matched to a gene: 5. DNA for the CDR3: TGCGCCAGTGGGACAGGGTTCGACGAGCAGTACTTC. Protein sequence: CASGTGFDEQYF.

The J gene is TRBJ1-2, the V gene TRBV9; 8 bases fit TRBD1. The CDR3 contains 16 residues. CDR1 SGDLS and CDR2 YYNGEE come from the germline V gene. J lost 3 bases, V lost 0 bases, and 7 bases had no gene match. In DNA form, the CDR3 reads TGTGCCAGCAGCGTAGAACTGGCGACAGGGGACTATGGCTACACCTTC. Translation: CASSVELATGDYGYTF.

This clone was detected a few times. V usage is TRBV5-4 and J usage is TRBJ1-1; a weak D match, TRBD1 (5 bases). Germline lookup yields CDR1 SGHNT and CDR2 YYREEE (reference sequence). V was clipped by 2 bases and J by 4 bases, with 15 bases between them. The CDR3 has 15 amino acids. In nucleotides, the CDR3 is TGTGCCAGCAGCTTCGTGGGGGGTACGGGCACTGAAGCTTTCTTT. This translates into CASSFVGGTGTEAFF.

This chain links TRBV9 with TRBJ1-2; the D is unclear. CDR1 and CDR2 (germline): SGDLS, YYNGEE. Trimming left V 0 bases short and J 10 bases short, with 19 bases between. The CDR3 is 15 residues long. Written as DNA, the CDR3 is TGTGCCAGCAGCGTAGTATCGACTCCCCGAGTTGACTACACCTTC. Translated: CASSVVSTPRVDYTF.

The chain couples TRBV24-1 to TRBJ2-3, with TRBD1 matching over 12 bases. J was trimmed by 4 bases and V by 3 bases; bases with no gene match: 10. The CDR3 covers 18 residues. Germline CDR1 reads KGHDR; CDR2 reads SFDVKD. The CDR3 is CATSDGTGGLLWADTQYF. In DNA form, the CDR3 reads TGTGCCACCAGTGATGGGACAGGGGGCCTTCTTTGGGCAGATACGCAGTATTTT.

The rearrangement links TRBV28 to TRBJ1-5; no clear D. Per the germline V gene, CDR1 is MDHEN and CDR2 is SYDVKM. Deletions cut 4 bases from V and 13 bases from J, with 14 bases between. This CDR3 is 12 amino acids long. The CDR3 reads CASSSRTPAQHF. The CDR3 DNA is TGTGCCAGCAGTTCTAGAACCCCAGCACAGCATTTT. Combining the CDR3 with reference TRBV28 and TRBJ1-5 gives the whole variable domain DVKVTQSSRYLVKRTGEKVFLECVQDMDHENMFWYRQDPGLGLRLIYFSYDVKMKEKGDIPEGYSVSREKKERFSLILESASTNQTSMYLCASSSRTPAQHFGDGTRLSIL.

A single count supports this clone. V and J are TRBV7-8 and TRBJ1-2; tentatively, D is TRBD1 (5 bases). Trimming removed 5 bases from V and 7 bases from J, with 14 bases in between. Per the germline V gene, CDR1 is SGHVS and CDR2 is FQNEAQ. This CDR3 spans 13 amino acids. The CDR3 region has the DNA TGTGCCAGCAGCCCCTCGGGGGTAATTGGCTACACCTTC. It yields the protein CASSPSGVIGYTF.

The V gene is TRBV7-2, the J gene TRBJ2-5, with TRBD2 matching 7 bases. Trimming at V came to 5 bases and at J to 2 bases, leaving 5 bases not matched to a gene. Germline V gives CDR1 SGHTA, CDR2 FQGNSA. The CDR3 consists of 14 residues. CDR3 nucleotides: TGTGCCAGCAGCCGGAAAGCGGGACAAGAGACCCAGTACTTC. This translates into CASSRKAGQETQYF. Variable domain in full (rest from reference TRBV7-2 and TRBJ2-5): GAGVSQSPSNKVTEKGKDVELRCDPISGHTALYWYRQSLGQGLEFLIYFQGNSAPDKSGLPSDRFSAERTGGSVSTLTIQRTQQEDSAVYLCASSRKAGQETQYFGPGTRLLVL.

This chain links TRBV5-1 with TRBJ2-2, with a possible D match to TRBD1 (6 bases). Germline CDR1 is SGHRS and CDR2 is YFSETQ. Between the trimmed V and J ends, which lost 0 bases and 6 bases, there was a span of 12 bases. The CDR3 is 15 residues long. The CDR3 nucleotides read TGCGCCAGCAGCTTGGAGGGGGACGGCCCCGGGGAGCTGTTTTTT. Protein sequence: CASSLEGDGPGELFF.

The V call is TRBV5-1, the J call TRBJ2-1; 15 bases align to TRBD2. The CDR3 totals 15 residues. From germline, CDR1 is SGHRS and CDR2 YFSETQ. V shed 7 bases, J shed 11 bases, and the junction held 10 bases outside the gene matches. The chain's CDR3 is CASRPWGLAGGQQFF. The CDR3 DNA is TGCGCCAGCCGACCGTGGGGACTAGCGGGAGGCCAGCAGTTCTTC.

This clone was observed a handful of times. The chain links TRBV2 to TRBJ1-5; D is unclear. The CDR3 covers 15 residues. Germline CDR1 and CDR2: SNHLY and FYNNEI. The V end lost 3 bases, the J end lost 2 bases, and 11 bases lay between the germline ends. CDR3 region: CASSDLNPGNQPQHF. CDR3 nucleotides: TGTGCCAGCAGTGATCTGAATCCGGGCAATCAGCCCCAGCATTTT. The entire variable domain, with the rest obtained from reference TRBV2 and TRBJ1-5, is as follows: EPEVTQTPSHQVTQMGQEVILRCVPISNHLYFYWYRQILGQKVEFLVSFYNNEISEKSEIFDDQFSVERPDGSNFTLKIRSTKLEDSAMYFCASSDLNPGNQPQHFGDGTRLSIL.

The chain carries TRBV19 and TRBJ2-5; TRBD2 matches at 7 bases. This CDR3 region has 16 residues. V shed 2 bases, J shed 1 base, and the junction held 7 bases outside the gene matches. Looked up from germline, CDR1 is LNHDA and CDR2 is SQIVND (reference sequence). The CDR3 DNA sequence: TGTGCCAGTAGTATAAATAGCGGCGGGAGCCAAGAGACCCAGTACTTC. Its protein product is CASSINSGGSQETQYF. The full variable domain, completed using reference TRBV19 and TRBJ2-5, is DGGITQSPKYLFRKEGQNVTLSCEQNLNHDAMYWYRQDPGQGLRLIYYSQIVNDFQKGDIAEGYSVSREKKESFPLTVTSAQKNPTAFYLCASSINSGGSQETQYFGPGTRLLVL.